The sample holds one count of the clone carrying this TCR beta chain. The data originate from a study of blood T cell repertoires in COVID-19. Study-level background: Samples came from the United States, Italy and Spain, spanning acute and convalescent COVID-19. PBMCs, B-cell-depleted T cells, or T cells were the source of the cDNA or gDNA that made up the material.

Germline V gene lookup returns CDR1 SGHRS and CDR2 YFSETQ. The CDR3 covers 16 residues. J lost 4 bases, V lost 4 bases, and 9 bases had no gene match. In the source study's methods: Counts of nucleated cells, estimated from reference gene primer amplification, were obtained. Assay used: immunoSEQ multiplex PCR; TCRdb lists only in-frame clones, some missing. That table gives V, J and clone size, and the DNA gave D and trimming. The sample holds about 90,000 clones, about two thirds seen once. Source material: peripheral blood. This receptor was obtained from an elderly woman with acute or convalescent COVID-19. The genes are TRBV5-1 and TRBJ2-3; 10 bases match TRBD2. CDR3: CASSPALAGGPDTQYF. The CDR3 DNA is TGCGCCAGCAGCCCCGCCTTAGCGGGGGGCCCAGATACGCAGTATTTT.